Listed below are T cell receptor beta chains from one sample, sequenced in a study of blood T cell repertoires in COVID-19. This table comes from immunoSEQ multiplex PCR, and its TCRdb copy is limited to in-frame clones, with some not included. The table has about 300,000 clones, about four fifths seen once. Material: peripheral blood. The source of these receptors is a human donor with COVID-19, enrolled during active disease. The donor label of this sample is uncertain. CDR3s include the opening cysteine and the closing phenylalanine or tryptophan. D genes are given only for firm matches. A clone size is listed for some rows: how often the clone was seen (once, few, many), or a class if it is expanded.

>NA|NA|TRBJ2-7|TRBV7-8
TGTGCCAGCAGCTTAAAGGGGTACGAGCAGTACTTC
CASSLKGYEQYF
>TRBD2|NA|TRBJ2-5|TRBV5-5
TGTGCCAGCAGCTTTTCCCCCGGGACTAGCGAGTGGAAGACCCAGTACTTC
CASSFSPGTSEWKTQYF
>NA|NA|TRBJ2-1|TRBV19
TGTGCCAGTAGTATGGCGGCAGCAGAGTCCTACAATGAGCAGTTCTTC
CASSMAAAESYNEQFF
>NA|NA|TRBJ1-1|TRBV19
TGTGCCAGTAGTATTCTCGGTGGCGACCAAAGGGGGAACACTGAAGCTTTCTTT
CASSILGGDQRGNTEAFF
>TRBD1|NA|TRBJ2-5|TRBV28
TGTGCCAGCAGACCGACAGGGGGTCGGAGAGAGACCCAGTACTTC
CASRPTGGRRETQYF
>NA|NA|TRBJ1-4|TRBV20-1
TGCAGTGCTCCTAGTAATGAAAAACTGTTTTTT
CSAPSNEKLFF
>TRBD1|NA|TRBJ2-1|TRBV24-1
TGTGCCACCGCCCCGGGGACAGGGGGTCCCTCGCGGGGGCAGTTCTTC
CATAPGTGGPSRGQFF
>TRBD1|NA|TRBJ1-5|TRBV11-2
TGTGCCAGCAGCTCAACAGGGGGCGATCAGCCCCAGCATTTT
CASSSTGGDQPQHF
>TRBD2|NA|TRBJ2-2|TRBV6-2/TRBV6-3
TGTGCCAGCAGTTATCTAGCGGGCAACACCGGGGAGCTGTTTTTT
CASSYLAGNTGELFF
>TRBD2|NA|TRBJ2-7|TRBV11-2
TGTGCCAGCAGCCGCAGACTAGCGGGAGGCAACGAGCAGTACTTC
CASSRRLAGGNEQYF
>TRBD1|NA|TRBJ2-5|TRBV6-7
TGTGCCAGCAGCGCCGGACAGGGTCAAGAGACCCAGTACTTC
CASSAGQGQETQYF
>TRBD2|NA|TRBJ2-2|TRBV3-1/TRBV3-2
TGTGCCAGCAACCAAAGAGGGACTAGCGGGAGCGGCGGGGAGCTGTTTTTT
CASNQRGTSGSGGELFF
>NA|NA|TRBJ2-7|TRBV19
TGTGCCAGTAGTTTGACTCTTTTAGGCAACGAGCAGTACTTC
CASSLTLLGNEQYF
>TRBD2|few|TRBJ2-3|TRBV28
TGTGCCAGCAGTCGTGGGACTAGCGGGGTGAGCACAGATACGCAGTATTTT
CASSRGTSGVSTDTQYF
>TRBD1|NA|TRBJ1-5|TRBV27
TGTGCCAGCAGTTTTACTGGGACAGGTGATCAGCCCCAGCATTTT
CASSFTGTGDQPQHF
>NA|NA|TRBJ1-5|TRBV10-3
TGTGCCATCAGTGAGTCGGTGGGGGCTCAGCCCCAGCATTTT
CAISESVGAQPQHF
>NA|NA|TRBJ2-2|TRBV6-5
TGTGCCAGCAGCCTCGAGAGGCATGACACCGGGGAGCTGTTTTTT
CASSLERHDTGELFF
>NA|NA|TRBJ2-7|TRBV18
TGTGCCAGCTCACCTTCCGGGGAGCAGTACTTC
CASSPSGEQYF
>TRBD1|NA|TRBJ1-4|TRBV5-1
TGCGCCAGCAGCCTAGACCCAGGGGGCGACGAAAAACTGTTTTTT
CASSLDPGGDEKLFF
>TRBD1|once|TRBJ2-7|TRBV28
TGTGCCAGCAGTACCGGGACAGGGCTGGGTGAGCAGTACTTC
CASSTGTGLGEQYF
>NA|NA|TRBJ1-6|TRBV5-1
TGCGCCAGCAGCTCCCAGGACGGGGGTTCACCCCTCCACTTT
CASSSQDGGSPLHF
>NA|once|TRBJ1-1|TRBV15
TGTGCCACCAGCAGAGACCCGGGGGGTTCGTCTGAAGCTTTCTTT
CATSRDPGGSSEAFF
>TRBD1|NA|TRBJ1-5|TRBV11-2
TGTGCCAGCAGCTTTGGGGGACAGCCCGATCAGCCCCAGCATTTT
CASSFGGQPDQPQHF
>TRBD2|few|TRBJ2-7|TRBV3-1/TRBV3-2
TGTGCCAGCAGTTACATTAGCGGGAACGAGCAGTACTTC
CASSYISGNEQYF
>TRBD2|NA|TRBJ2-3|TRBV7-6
TGTGCCAGCACTTCCGGGACTAGCGGACTCACAGATACGCAGTATTTT
CASTSGTSGLTDTQYF
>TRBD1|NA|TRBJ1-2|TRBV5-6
TGTGCCAGCAGCCCGGGGACAGGGGGAATGTCCTATGGCTACACCTTC
CASSPGTGGMSYGYTF
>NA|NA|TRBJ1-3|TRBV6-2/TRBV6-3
TGTGCCAGCAGTTTGCCCGGGACATCTGGAAACACCATATATTTT
CASSLPGTSGNTIYF
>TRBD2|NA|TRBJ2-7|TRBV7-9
TGTGCCAGCAGCCGAGCGGGAGCGGGGCCGTACGAGCAGTACTTC
CASSRAGAGPYEQYF
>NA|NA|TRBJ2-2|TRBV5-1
TGCGCCAGCAGCTTGGGTCAGGCAGCGAACACCGGGGAGCTGTTTTTT
CASSLGQAANTGELFF
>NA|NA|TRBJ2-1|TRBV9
TGTGCCAGCAGCGTAGGAGGTACGGGGTCCTACAATGAGCAGTTCTTC
CASSVGGTGSYNEQFF
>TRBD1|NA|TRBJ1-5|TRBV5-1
TGCGCCAGCAGCTTGGCCTCAGGGGGAGGTCAGCCCCAGCATTTT
CASSLASGGGQPQHF
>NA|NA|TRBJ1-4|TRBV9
TGTGCCAGCAGCGTAGGAGGGGGAGATGAAAAACTGTTTTTT
CASSVGGGDEKLFF
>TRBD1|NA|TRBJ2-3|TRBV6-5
TGTGCCAGCAGTTTACAAACGGGACAGGGGCCAGATACGCAGTATTTT
CASSLQTGQGPDTQYF
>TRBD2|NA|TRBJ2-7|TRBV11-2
TGTGCCAGCAGCTCCATAGCGGGAGGCGTCGAGCAGTACTTC
CASSSIAGGVEQYF